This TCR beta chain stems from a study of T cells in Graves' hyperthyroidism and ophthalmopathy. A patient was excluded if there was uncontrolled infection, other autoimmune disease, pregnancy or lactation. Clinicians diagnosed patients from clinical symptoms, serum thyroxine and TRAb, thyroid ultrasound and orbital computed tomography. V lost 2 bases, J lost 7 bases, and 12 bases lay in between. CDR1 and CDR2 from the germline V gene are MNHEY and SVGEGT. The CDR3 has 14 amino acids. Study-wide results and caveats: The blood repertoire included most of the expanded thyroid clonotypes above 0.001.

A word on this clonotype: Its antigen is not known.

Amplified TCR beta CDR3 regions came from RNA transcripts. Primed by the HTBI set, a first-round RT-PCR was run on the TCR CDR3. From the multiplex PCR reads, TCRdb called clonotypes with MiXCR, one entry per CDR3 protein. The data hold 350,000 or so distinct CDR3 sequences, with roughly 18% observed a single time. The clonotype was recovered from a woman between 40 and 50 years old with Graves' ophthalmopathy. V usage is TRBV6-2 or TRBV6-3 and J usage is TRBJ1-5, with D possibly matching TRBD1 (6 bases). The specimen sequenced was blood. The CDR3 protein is CASSYIEGGQPQHF. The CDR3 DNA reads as TGTGCCAGCAGTTACATTGAGGGGGGACAGCCCCAGCATTTT.